This T cell receptor (beta chain) comes out of a study of blood T cell repertoires in COVID-19. Study context: Samples came from the United States, Italy and Spain, spanning acute and convalescent COVID-19. From T cells, B-cell-depleted T cells, or PBMCs came the material, which was cDNA or gDNA.

Grouping used clinical history reported by participants in a survey and questionnaire. Germline V CDR1 and CDR2: MNHEY, SVGAGI. The CDR3 extends over 16 amino acids. Between the trimmed V and J ends, which lost 2 bases and 1 base, there was a span of 14 bases. Authors' processing steps: The assay estimated nucleated cells by amplifying reference gene primers. Profiled with immunoSEQ multiplex PCR; TCRdb holds only in-frame clones, not every one. V, J and clone size were drawn from that table, and D and trimming were deduced from the DNA. Of about 200,000 clones listed, 86% are singletons. The receptor was derived from a man aged 40-50 years with acute COVID-19. The V call is TRBV6-5, the J call TRBJ1-1; no reliable D call. Sequencing was done on a sample of PBMCs or T cells enriched from blood (not recorded which). The CDR3 DNA follows: TGTGCCAGCAGTTACCAAGGTGGGAGAAGGAACACTGAAGCTTTCTTT. Amino acid sequence: CASSYQGGRRNTEAFF.